This TCR beta chain was identified during a study of graft-versus-host responses after intestinal transplantation. Study-wide background: Multivisceral, liver-intestinal, or isolated intestinal transplants were given to recipients. Recipients were all induced with anti-thymocyte globulin, then given tacrolimus and steroids for 2 to 4 years. Study observations and caveats: Elevated graft-versus-host to host-versus-graft clonal ratios in allografts were recorded for patients with graft-donor T cell macrochimerism. Recipient marrow showed GvH clones, some seen first in ileum or blood.

Measured with immunoSEQ multiplex PCR; TCRdb has only the in-frame clones, and not every one. This sample carries 13,000 to 15,000 clones, about 74% of them seen once, and the ten largest clones take roughly 7%. CDR1 is MNHEY, CDR2 SMNVEV, per germline (reference sequence). V lost 5 bases and J lost 0, with 8 bases in between. CDR3 length: 14 residues. Both intraepithelial and lamina propria lymphocytes were released by processing graft tissue. This clone was seen a single time. The target antigen is unknown. The source was ileum tissue, collected 16 days after intestinal transplant. The source is a human patient who received an intestinal transplant, so some T cells may come from the graft donor. The chain couples TRBV27 to TRBJ2-1; possibly TRBD2 for D (6 bases). The CDR3 sequence: CASSPGSSYNEQFF. The CDR3 DNA follows: TGTGCCAGCAGTCCCGGGAGCTCCTACAATGAGCAGTTCTTC.